These 18 T cell receptor beta chains were all obtained from the same sample, sequenced in a study of shared clonotypes between healthy human individuals. The assay was immunoSEQ multiplex PCR, and TCRdb's table has in-frame clones only and misses some. The sample lists roughly 500,000 clones, roughly 80% occurring once. Sequencing input: PBMCs. These receptors were collected from a middle-aged woman in good health. Some clones in this sample may be carry-over from other donors' samples.

The chain recombines TRBV15 with TRBJ2-2; D is uncertain. The CDR3 is made up of 12 amino acids. V lost 1 base and J 5 bases, leaving 2 bases between the germline ends. Germline V CDR1 and CDR2: LNHNV, YYDKDF (reference sequence). The DNA of the CDR3 is TGTGCCACCAGCAGAGTAACCGGGGAGCTGTTTTTT. It specifies CATSRVTGELFF.

The chain uses TRBV28 and TRBJ2-7, with no clear D. CDR3 length: 15 amino acids. Germline CDR1 is MDHEN and CDR2 is SYDVKM. V shed 8 bases and J shed 3 bases, with 20 bases lying between them. CDR3 sequence reads: CASQTSGRAIYEQYF. DNA of the CDR3: TGTGCCAGCCAAACGAGTGGTAGGGCTATCTACGAGCAGTACTTC. Based on the CDR3 plus reference TRBV28 and TRBJ2-7, the full variable domain is DVKVTQSSRYLVKRTGEKVFLECVQDMDHENMFWYRQDPGLGLRLIYFSYDVKMKEKGDIPEGYSVSREKKERFSLILESASTNQTSMYLCASQTSGRAIYEQYFGPGTRLTVT.

Note on this clone: It is likely a read error: a sequence one base away is far more abundant. The V and J genes are TRBV7-3 and TRBJ1-1; D ambiguous. The germline gives CDR1 SGHTA, CDR2 FQGTGA. The CDR3 contains 14 residues. The DNA for the CDR3 is TGTGCCAGCAGCTTAGTCGGTTCGAACACTGAAGCTCTCTTT. Translating it yields CASSLVGSNTEALF.

V and J are TRBV4-3 and TRBJ2-1; 12 bases agree with TRBD2. J gave up 0 bases and V 0 bases, and 15 bases lay outside the gene matches. Germline CDR1 is LGHNA and CDR2 is YSLEER. The CDR3 loop spans 22 amino acids. Written as DNA, the CDR3 is TGCGCCAGCAGCCAAGACGGACTAGCGGGATTATTGGCTAGAAGCTCCTACAATGAGCAGTTCTTC. This gives the protein CASSQDGLAGLLARSSYNEQFF.

This sequence joins TRBV2 and TRBJ1-4; D is uncertain. CDR3 length: 13 residues. Looked up from germline, CDR1 is SNHLY and CDR2 is FYNNEI. V dropped 6 bases and J dropped 8 bases, with 13 bases sitting between them. CDR3 protein: CASRQQPTEKLFF. The DNA of the CDR3 is TGTGCCAGCAGACAACAACCGACCGAAAAACTGTTTTTT.

This chain uses TRBV4-3 with TRBJ2-6; D is undetermined. The CDR3 runs to 17 residues. Looked up from germline, CDR1 is LGHNA and CDR2 is YSLEER. Deletions cut 4 bases from V and 0 bases from J, with 13 bases between. This chain's CDR3 is CASSPDTQSSGANVLTF. DNA for the CDR3: TGCGCCAGCAGCCCTGACACGCAAAGCTCTGGGGCCAACGTCCTGACTTTC.

The chain combines TRBV4-1 with TRBJ2-1; 7 nucleotides match TRBD1. The CDR3 covers 15 residues. Germline lookup yields CDR1 MGHRA and CDR2 YSYEKL. After removal of 3 bases from V and 2 bases from J, the junction contained 4 bases not matched to a gene. CDR3 sequence: CASSHLQGTYNEQFF. Written as DNA, the CDR3 is TGCGCCAGCAGCCATCTACAGGGGACCTACAATGAGCAGTTCTTC.

This sequence joins TRBV6-6 and TRBJ2-5; 8 bases line up with TRBD1. The DNA end lines up better with TRBJ2-7; the J call may be wrong. The CDR3 is 14 amino acids. Germline CDR1 reads MNHNY; CDR2 reads SVGAGI (reference sequence). The CDR3 sequence: CASTNGQGPYEQYF. The CDR3 nucleotides read TGTGCCAGCACCAACGGACAGGGACCCTACGAGCAGTACTTC.

This clone occurred a few times. The rearrangement uses TRBV30 and TRBJ2-2; 8 positions agree with TRBD2. This CDR3 contains 16 residues. Trimming took 0 bases from V and 2 from J; bases not matched to a gene: 5. Germline V CDR1 and CDR2: GTSNPN, SVGIG (reference sequence). The chain's CDR3 is CAWSVRIAGNTGELFF. The DNA of the CDR3 is TGTGCCTGGAGTGTACGGATAGCGGGAAACACCGGGGAGCTGTTTTTT.

The chain recombines TRBV10-3 with TRBJ2-5; perhaps TRBD2 as D (6 bases). Gene TRBJ2-7 matches the end of the DNA better, so the J call may be wrong. This CDR3 is 14 amino acids long. Germline V lookup: CDR1 ENHRY, CDR2 SYGVKD. CDR3 coding DNA: TGTGCCATCAGTGTTGGGGCGGGATCTAACGAGCAGTACTTC. Amino acids: CAISVGAGSNEQYF.

In DNA, the CDR3 is TGTGCCAGCCCCGGGACTAGCGGCTACAATGAGCAGTTCTTC. Translated, it gives CASPGTSGYNEQFF. The chain joins TRBV2 to TRBJ2-1; TRBD2 aligns across 11 bases. The CDR3 extends over 14 amino acids. The trim removed 8 bases at V and 3 bases at J, leaving 3 bases unmatched. Germline-derived CDR1 and CDR2 are SNHLY and FYNNEI.

The chain links TRBV19 to TRBJ2-5; no definite D call. Trimming cost V 3 bases and J 2 bases, with 7 bases left between them. Germline V gene data show CDR1 as LNHDA and CDR2 as SQIVND (reference sequence). The CDR3 runs 13 residues. The CDR3 here is CASSMDRQETQYF. CDR3 sequence (DNA): TGTGCCAGTAGTATGGACCGGCAAGAGACCCAGTACTTC.

A note on this clone: Other DNA variants within this sample encode the same CDR3. The chain couples TRBV7-3 to TRBJ2-1; 11 nucleotides match TRBD2. Trimming at V came to 4 bases and at J to 3 bases, leaving 2 bases not matched to a gene. This CDR3 region has 15 residues. CDR1 and CDR2 (germline): SGHTA, FQGTGA. Here the CDR3 DNA reads TGTGCCAGCAGCTCCGGACTAGCGGGCTACAATGAGCAGTTCTTC. This codes for CASSSGLAGYNEQFF.

The chain joins TRBV5-1 to TRBJ1-1; D is uncertain. The CDR3 extends over 12 amino acids. Trimming cost V 0 bases and J 11 bases, with 11 bases left between them. Germline values: CDR1 SGHRS, CDR2 YFSETQ. The CDR3 sequence is CASSLGGPKAFF. The CDR3 DNA is TGCGCCAGCAGCTTGGGGGGTCCGAAGGCTTTCTTT.

The V call is TRBV5-1, the J call TRBJ1-1; 7 nucleotides match TRBD1. This CDR3 has 15 residues. CDR1 SGHRS and CDR2 YFSETQ come from the germline V gene. V gave up 3 bases and J gave up 0 bases; unmatched junction bases: 5. DNA for the CDR3: TGCGCCAGCAGCTCGTCGACAGGGATGAACACTGAAGCTTTCTTT. This translates into CASSSSTGMNTEAFF. Looking up the rest from reference TRBV5-1 and TRBJ1-1 gives the full variable domain: KAGVTQTPRYLIKTRGQQVTLSCSPISGHRSVSWYQQTPGQGLQFLFEYFSETQRNKGNFPGRFSGRQFSNSRSEMNVSTLELGDSALYLCASSSSTGMNTEAFFGQGTRLTVV.

Only one count was recorded for this clone. This chain connects TRBV29-1 to TRBJ2-5; 7 bases are a match to TRBD1. The junction had 12 bases not matched to a gene; V was cut back by 1 base and J by 4 bases. In germline, CDR1 is SQVTM, CDR2 ANQGSEA. There are 16 residues in the CDR3. CDR3 coding DNA: TGCAGCGTTGAAGCACCCGGGACAGAATGGGGAGAGACCCAGTACTTC. Amino acid sequence: CSVEAPGTEWGETQYF.

The gene calls are TRBV29-1 and TRBJ1-1; the D gene is possibly TRBD1 (5 bases). With 1 base removed from V and 3 bases from J, the gap between germline ends came to 12 bases. The CDR3 has 14 residues. Germline CDR1 is SQVTM and CDR2 is ANQGSEA. CDR3 region: CSVEGRGSHTEAFF. Here the CDR3 DNA reads TGCAGCGTTGAAGGTAGGGGAAGCCACACTGAAGCTTTCTTT. Full variable domain (remainder filled in from reference TRBV29-1 and TRBJ1-1): SAVISQKPSRDICQRGTSLTIQCQVDSQVTMMFWYRQQPGQSLTLIATANQGSEATYESGFVIDKFPISRPNLTFSTLTVSNMSPEDSSIYLCSVEGRGSHTEAFFGQGTRLTVV.

This chain joins TRBV2 and TRBJ2-5, with a weak D call TRBD2 (6 bases). Between the trimmed V and J ends, which lost 6 bases and 5 bases, there was a span of 16 bases. The CDR3 contains 14 residues. The germline V gene has CDR1 SNHLY and CDR2 FYNNEI. CDR3 residues: CASRAFSGPETQYF. The CDR3 DNA reads TGTGCCAGCAGGGCCTTCAGCGGGCCGGAGACCCAGTACTTC. The full variable domain, completed using reference TRBV2 and TRBJ2-5, is EPEVTQTPSHQVTQMGQEVILRCVPISNHLYFYWYRQILGQKVEFLVSFYNNEISEKSEIFDDQFSVERPDGSNFTLKIRSTKLEDSAMYFCASRAFSGPETQYFGPGTRLLVL.